This T cell receptor beta chain came from a study of T-cell memory formation after mild COVID-19. Background on the study: The two donors had largely donor-specific TCR clusters.

This clonotype was recorded once. As yet, its antigen is unknown. The 5'RACE method, run with constant-segment primers, produced TCR alpha and TCR beta cDNA libraries (carrying sample barcodes and UMIs). TCRdb re-analysed the 5' RACE reads in MiXCR, keeping a single row per CDR3 protein. The table records about 470,000 distinct CDR3 sequences, roughly 25% of them present only once. Study-level results: Clones which contracted sat mainly in CM and EM if CD4+, and in EMRA if CD8+. Clones contracting day 15 to 85 were balanced CD4/CD8; later expanders leaned CD4+.

V gave up 6 bases and J gave up 3 bases, with 20 bases separating them. Germline CDR1 is LNHDA and CDR2 is SQIVND (reference sequence). This CDR3 is built from 16 residues. The sequence was collected from an adult woman who had mild COVID-19 (a few samples of this study predate the infection). Cell type and time point are not known. This chain links TRBV19 with TRBJ1-2; D possibly corresponds to TRBD1 (5 bases). The material sequenced was PBMCs or a T cell subset sorted from them (not recorded which). CDR3 DNA: TGTGCCAGTAGCGACGAGGGACGGTCTCCAGACTATGGCTACACCTTC. Amino acids: CASSDEGRSPDYGYTF.